This T cell receptor (beta chain) was found in a study of shared clonotypes between healthy human individuals. Study context: CD4 naive and memory got three plates each, CD8 naive two, CD8 memory one.

Points on this clone: A read error may produce the germline difference seen at one junction end.

Several immunoSEQ 96-well plates shared each subset's DNA, each plate a replicate. Clones were sequenced by immunoSEQ multiplex PCR, and TCRdb holds only the in-frame ones, with some missing. The profile shows around 990,000 clones, approximately 80% of them singletons. The sequenced sample was memory CD4+ T cells from PBMCs. As to subset: CD45RA-negative fraction. The sequence derives from a man between 18 and 29 years old in good health. Some clones in this sample may be carry-over from other donors' samples.

In DNA form, the CDR3 reads TGTGCCAGCCCACCACCTATCAGGAACTCCTACGAGCAGTACTTC. As protein: CASPPPIRNSYEQYF. The chain recombines TRBV18 with TRBJ2-7; unclear D gene. Germline V gene data show CDR1 as KGHSH and CDR2 as LQKENI. The CDR3 contains 15 residues.